This TCR beta chain is drawn from a study of cytomegalovirus exposure and HLA in healthy donors. CDR1 is SGHTA, CDR2 FQGTGA, per germline. V was clipped by 0 bases and J by 2 bases; unmatched bases: 3. This CDR3 region has 17 residues. In the PCR, 60 Vbeta and 13 Jbeta primers were used. Measured with immunoSEQ multiplex PCR; TCRdb has only the in-frame clones, and not every one. The sample consists of about 200,000 clones, about four fifths of them appearing once. The sequenced material came from PBMCs. This chain joins TRBV7-3 and TRBJ2-2; 10 bases line up with TRBD2. This clonotype originated in a male donor in good health and CMV-seropositive. DNA of the CDR3: TGTGCCAGCAGCTTAACCCGGACTAGCGGCAACACCGGGGAGCTGTTTTTT. This translates into CASSLTRTSGNTGELFF.